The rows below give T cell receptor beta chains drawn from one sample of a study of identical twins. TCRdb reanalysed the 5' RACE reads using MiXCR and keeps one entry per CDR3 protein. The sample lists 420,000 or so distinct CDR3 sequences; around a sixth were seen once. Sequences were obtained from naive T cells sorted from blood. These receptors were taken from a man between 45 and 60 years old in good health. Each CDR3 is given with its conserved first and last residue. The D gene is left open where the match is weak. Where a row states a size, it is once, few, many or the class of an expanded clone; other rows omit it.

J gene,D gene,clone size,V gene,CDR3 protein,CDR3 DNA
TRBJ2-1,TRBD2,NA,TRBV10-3,CAISVGTSGTYNEQFF,TGTGCCATCAGTGTTGGGACTAGCGGGACGTACAATGAGCAGTTCTTC
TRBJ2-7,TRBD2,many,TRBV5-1,CASTLRSSGATTYEQYF,TGCGCCAGCACCCTGCGATCCAGCGGGGCGACGACCTACGAGCAGTACTTC
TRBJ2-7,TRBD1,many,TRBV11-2,CASSLASGQGYEQYF,TGTGCCAGCAGCTTAGCCTCGGGACAGGGCTACGAGCAGTACTTC
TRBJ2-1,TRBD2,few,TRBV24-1,CATSDLSRGGRGEQFF,TGTGCCACCAGTGATTTGTCTCGGGGGGGCCGTGGTGAGCAGTTCTTC
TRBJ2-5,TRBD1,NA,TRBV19,CASSSRDSLQETQYF,TGTGCCAGTAGTTCCCGGGACAGCCTCCAAGAGACCCAGTACTTC
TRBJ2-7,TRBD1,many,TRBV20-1,CSARPPTGVVYEQYF,TGCAGTGCTAGACCCCCGACAGGGGTGGTGTACGAGCAGTACTTC
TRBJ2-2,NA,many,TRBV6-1,CASSASGTGGELFF,TGTGCCAGCAGTGCCTCCGGGACGGGCGGGGAGCTGTTTTTT
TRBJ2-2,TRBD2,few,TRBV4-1,CASSQGQRVAGGPPNTGELFF,TGCGCCAGCAGCCAAGGTCAGAGGGTAGCGGGAGGGCCGCCGAACACCGGGGAGCTGTTTTTT
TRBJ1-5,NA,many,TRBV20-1,CSARDLARAAYQPQHF,TGCAGTGCTAGAGATCTGGCCAGGGCAGCCTATCAGCCCCAGCATTTT
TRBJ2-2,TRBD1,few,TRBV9,CASSVAGQGDTGELFF,TGTGCCAGCAGCGTAGCAGGACAGGGTGACACCGGGGAGCTGTTTTTT
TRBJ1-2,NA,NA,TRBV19,CASRGSDGYTF,TGTGCCAGTAGAGGGAGTGATGGCTACACCTTC
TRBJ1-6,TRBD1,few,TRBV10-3,CAISQGQVYNSPLHF,TGTGCCATCAGCCAGGGACAGGTCTATAATTCACCCCTCCACTTT
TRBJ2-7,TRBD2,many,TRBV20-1,CSASRSWEGYEQYF,TGCAGTGCTAGTCGCTCTTGGGAGGGCTACGAGCAGTACTTC
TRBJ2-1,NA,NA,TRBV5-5,CASSPSFSVVDEQFF,TGTGCCAGCAGCCCCAGTTTTAGCGTAGTAGATGAGCAGTTCTTC
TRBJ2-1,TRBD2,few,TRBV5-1,CASSSATSGRAVEQFF,TGCGCCAGCAGCTCGGCGACTAGCGGGAGGGCCGTCGAGCAGTTCTTC
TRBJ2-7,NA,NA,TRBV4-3,CASSQDGWAPYEQYF,TGCGCCAGCAGCCAAGATGGGTGGGCCCCCTACGAGCAGTACTTC
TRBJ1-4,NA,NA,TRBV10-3,CAISHGTGGGKLFF,TGTGCCATCAGCCACGGGACGGGCGGAGGAAAACTGTTTTTT
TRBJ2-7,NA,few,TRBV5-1,CASSLDQDKAYEQYF,TGCGCCAGCAGCTTGGATCAGGACAAGGCCTACGAGCAGTACTTC
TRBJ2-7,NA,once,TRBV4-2,CASSQDFTYEQYF,TGTGCCAGCAGCCAAGATTTCACCTACGAGCAGTACTTC
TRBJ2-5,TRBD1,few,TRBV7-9,CASSFGDRVLETQYF,TGTGCCAGCAGCTTCGGGGACAGGGTCCTGGAGACCCAGTACTTC
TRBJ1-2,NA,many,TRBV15,CATSRLQVQGRRSLDYGYTF,TGTGCCACCAGCCGATTACAGGTTCAAGGGCGACGTTCGTTGGACTATGGCTACACCTTC
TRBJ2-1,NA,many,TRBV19,CASSIRGGNEQFF,TGTGCCAGTAGTATTCGGGGAGGCAATGAGCAGTTCTTC
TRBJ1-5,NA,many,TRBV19,CASSITWQGNQPQHF,TGTGCCAGTAGTATAACGTGGCAGGGCAATCAGCCCCAGCATTTT
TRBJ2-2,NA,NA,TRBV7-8,CASSLGPDRLYTGELFF,TGTGCCAGCAGCTTAGGTCCTGACAGGCTATACACCGGGGAGCTGTTTTTT